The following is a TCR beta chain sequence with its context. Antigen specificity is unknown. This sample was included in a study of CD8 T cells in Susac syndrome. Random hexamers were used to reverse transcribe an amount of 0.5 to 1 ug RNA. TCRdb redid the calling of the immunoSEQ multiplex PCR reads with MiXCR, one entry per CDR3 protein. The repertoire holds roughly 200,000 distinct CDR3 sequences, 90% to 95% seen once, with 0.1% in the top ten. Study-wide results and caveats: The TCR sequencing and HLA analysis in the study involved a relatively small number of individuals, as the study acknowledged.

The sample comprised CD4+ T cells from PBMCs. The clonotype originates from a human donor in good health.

The CDR3 sequence is CASSVDSFNYGYTF. The CDR3 DNA follows: TGTGCCAGCAGCGTTGACAGCTTTAACTATGGCTACACCTTC. V and J are TRBV9 and TRBJ1-2; a possible D gene is TRBD1 (5 bases). Germline-derived CDR1 and CDR2 are SGDLS and YYNGEE. V was clipped by 2 bases and J by 1 base, with 9 bases between them. The CDR3 spans 14 residues.